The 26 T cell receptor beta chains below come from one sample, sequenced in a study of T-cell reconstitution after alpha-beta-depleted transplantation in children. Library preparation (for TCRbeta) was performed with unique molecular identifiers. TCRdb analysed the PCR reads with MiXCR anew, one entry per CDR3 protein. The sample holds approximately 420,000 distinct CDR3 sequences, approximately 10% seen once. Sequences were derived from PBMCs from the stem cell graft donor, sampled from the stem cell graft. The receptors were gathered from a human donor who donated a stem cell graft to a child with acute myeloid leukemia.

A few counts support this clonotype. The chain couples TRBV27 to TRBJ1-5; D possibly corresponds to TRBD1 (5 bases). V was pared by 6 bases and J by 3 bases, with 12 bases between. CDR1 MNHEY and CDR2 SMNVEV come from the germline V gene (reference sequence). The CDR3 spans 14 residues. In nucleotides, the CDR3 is TGTGCCAGCAGGCGGGACGGTCCCAATCAGCCCCAGCATTTT. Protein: CASRRDGPNQPQHF.

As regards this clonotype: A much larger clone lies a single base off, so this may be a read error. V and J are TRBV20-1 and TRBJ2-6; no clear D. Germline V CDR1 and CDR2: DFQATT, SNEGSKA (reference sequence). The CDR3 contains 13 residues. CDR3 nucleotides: TGCAGTGCAATAGCCTCTGGGGTCAACGTCCTGACTTTC. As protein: CSAIASGVNVLTF.

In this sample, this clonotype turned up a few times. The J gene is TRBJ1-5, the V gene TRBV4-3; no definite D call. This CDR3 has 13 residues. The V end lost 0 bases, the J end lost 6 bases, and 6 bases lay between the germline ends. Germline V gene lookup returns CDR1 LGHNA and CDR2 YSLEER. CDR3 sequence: CASSQEPGQPQHF. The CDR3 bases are TGCGCCAGCAGCCAAGAGCCGGGTCAGCCCCAGCATTTT.

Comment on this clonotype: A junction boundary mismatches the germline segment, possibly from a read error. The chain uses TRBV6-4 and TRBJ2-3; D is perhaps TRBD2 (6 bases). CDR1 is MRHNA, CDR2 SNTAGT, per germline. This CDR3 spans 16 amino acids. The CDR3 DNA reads TGTGACAGCAGTGCCTCTAGCGATCCAAGCACAGATACGCAGTATTTT. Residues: CDSSASSDPSTDTQYF.

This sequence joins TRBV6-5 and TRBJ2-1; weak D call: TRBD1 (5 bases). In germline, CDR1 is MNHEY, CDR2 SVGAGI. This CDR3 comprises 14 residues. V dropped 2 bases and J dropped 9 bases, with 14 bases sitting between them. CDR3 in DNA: TGTGCCAGCAGTTACAGGGGTTTCTCGGGTGAGCAGTTCTTC. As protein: CASSYRGFSGEQFF.

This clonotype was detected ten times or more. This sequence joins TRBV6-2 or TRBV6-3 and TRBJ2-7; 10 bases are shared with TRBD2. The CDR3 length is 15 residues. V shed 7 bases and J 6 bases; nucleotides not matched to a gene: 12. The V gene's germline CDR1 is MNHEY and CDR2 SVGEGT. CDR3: CASTRWILAGVEQYF. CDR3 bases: TGTGCCAGCACTCGGTGGATCCTAGCGGGAGTCGAGCAGTACTTC.

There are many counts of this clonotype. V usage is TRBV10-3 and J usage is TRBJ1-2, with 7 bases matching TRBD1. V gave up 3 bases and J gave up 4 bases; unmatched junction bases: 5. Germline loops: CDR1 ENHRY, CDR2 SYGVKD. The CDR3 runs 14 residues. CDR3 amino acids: CAISDRGGLYGYTF. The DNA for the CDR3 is TGTGCCATCAGTGACAGGGGGGGTCTCTATGGCTACACCTTC.

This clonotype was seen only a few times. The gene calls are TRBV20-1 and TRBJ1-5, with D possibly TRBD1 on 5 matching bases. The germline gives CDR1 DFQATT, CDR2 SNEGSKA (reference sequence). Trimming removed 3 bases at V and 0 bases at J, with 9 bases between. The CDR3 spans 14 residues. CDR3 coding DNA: TGCAGTGCTAGGCAGGGATATAGCAATCAGCCCCAGCATTTT. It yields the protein CSARQGYSNQPQHF.

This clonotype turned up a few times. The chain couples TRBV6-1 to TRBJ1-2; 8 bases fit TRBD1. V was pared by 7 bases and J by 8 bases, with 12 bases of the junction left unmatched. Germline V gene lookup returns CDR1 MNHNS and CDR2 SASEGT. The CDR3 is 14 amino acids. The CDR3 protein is CASIPGRGQQGYTF. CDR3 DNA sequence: TGTGCCAGCATTCCGGGCAGGGGGCAACAGGGCTACACCTTC.

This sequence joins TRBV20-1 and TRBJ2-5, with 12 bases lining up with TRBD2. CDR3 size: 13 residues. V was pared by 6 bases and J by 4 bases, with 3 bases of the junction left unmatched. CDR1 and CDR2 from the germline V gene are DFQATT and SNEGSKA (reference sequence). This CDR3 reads CSARGLAGETQYF. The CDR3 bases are TGCAGTGCACGGGGACTAGCGGGAGAGACCCAGTACTTC.

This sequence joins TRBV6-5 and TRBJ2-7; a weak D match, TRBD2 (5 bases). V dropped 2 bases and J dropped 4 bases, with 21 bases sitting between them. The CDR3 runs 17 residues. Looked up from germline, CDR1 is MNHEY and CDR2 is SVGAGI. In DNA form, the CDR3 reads TGTGCCAGCAGTTACAGGGTAGGAGGCTCAGAGTCTTACGAGCAGTACTTC. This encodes CASSYRVGGSESYEQYF.

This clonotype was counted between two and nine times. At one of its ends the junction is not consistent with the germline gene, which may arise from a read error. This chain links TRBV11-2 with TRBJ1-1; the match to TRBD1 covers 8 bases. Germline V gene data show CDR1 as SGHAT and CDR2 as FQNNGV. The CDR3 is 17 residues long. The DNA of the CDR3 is TGTGCCAGCAGTTTAGGACGACAGGGGCGAGTGGGCACTGAAGCTTTCTTT. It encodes CASSLGRQGRVGTEAFF.

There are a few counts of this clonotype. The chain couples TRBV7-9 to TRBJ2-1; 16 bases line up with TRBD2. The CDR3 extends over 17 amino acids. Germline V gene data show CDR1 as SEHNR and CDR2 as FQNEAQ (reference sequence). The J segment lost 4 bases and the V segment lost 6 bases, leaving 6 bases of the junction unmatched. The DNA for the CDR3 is TGTGCCAGCAGTCCAGCGGGACTAGCGGGGGGGTACAATGAGCAGTTCTTC. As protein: CASSPAGLAGGYNEQFF.

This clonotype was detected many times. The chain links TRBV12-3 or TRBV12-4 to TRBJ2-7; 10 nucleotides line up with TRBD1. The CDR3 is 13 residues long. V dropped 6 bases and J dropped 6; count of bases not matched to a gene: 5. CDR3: CASSRDRGSEQYF. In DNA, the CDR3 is TGTGCCAGCAGCCGGGACAGGGGTAGCGAGCAGTACTTC.

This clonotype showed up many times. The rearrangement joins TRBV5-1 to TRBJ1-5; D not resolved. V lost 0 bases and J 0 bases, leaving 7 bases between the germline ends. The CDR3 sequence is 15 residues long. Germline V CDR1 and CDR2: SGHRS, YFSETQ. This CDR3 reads CASSLDGDSNQPQHF. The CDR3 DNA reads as TGCGCCAGCAGCTTGGACGGGGATAGCAATCAGCCCCAGCATTTT.

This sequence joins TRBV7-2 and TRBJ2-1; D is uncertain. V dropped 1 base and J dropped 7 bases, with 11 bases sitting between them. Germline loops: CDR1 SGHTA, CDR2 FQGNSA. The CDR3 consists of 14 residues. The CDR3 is CASSLVYRGNEQFF. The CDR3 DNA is TGTGCCAGCAGCTTAGTATATCGTGGAAATGAGCAGTTCTTC.

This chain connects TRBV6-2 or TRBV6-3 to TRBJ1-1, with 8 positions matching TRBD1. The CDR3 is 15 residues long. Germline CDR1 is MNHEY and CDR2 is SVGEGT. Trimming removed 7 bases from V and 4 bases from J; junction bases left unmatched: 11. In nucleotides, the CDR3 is TGTGCCAGCACGACCGACGGACAGGGCGGCACTGAAGCTTTCTTT. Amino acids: CASTTDGQGGTEAFF.

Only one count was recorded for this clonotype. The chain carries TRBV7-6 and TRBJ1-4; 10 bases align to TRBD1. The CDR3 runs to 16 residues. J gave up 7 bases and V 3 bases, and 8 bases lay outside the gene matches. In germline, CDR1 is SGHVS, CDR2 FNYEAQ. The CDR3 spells CASSLGRGTGAEKLFF. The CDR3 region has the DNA TGTGCCAGCAGCTTGGGGCGTGGGACAGGGGCTGAAAAACTGTTTTTT.

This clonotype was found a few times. The CDR3: CSARVASGVETQYF. CDR3 nucleotides: TGCAGTGCTAGAGTTGCTAGCGGAGTAGAGACCCAGTACTTC. V is TRBV20-1 and J is TRBJ2-5, with 7 nucleotides matching TRBD2. The CDR3 sequence is 14 residues long. Germline V gene data show CDR1 as DFQATT and CDR2 as SNEGSKA (reference sequence). Losses at the gene ends were 1 base for V and 4 bases for J; bases not matched to a gene: 6.

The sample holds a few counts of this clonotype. CDR3 sequence: CSVPTAALLGYTF. CDR3 bases: TGCAGCGTCCCGACCGCCGCCCTCCTAGGCTACACCTTC. V is TRBV29-1 and J is TRBJ1-2, with no clear D. There are 13 residues in the CDR3. The germline CDR1 and CDR2 sequences are SQVTM and ANQGSEA. V shed 6 bases and J shed 8 bases, with 19 bases lying between them.

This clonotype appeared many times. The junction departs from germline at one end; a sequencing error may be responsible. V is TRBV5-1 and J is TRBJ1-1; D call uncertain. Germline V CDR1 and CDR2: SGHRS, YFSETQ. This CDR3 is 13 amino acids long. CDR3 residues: CASSLEPNTEAFF. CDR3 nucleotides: TGTGCCAGCAGCTTAGAACCGAACACTGAAGCTTTCTTT. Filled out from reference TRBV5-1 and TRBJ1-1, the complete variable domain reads KAGVTQTPRYLIKTRGQQVTLSCSPISGHRSVSWYQQTPGQGLQFLFEYFSETQRNKGNFPGRFSGRQFSNSRSEMNVSTLELGDSALYLCASSLEPNTEAFFGQGTRLTVV.

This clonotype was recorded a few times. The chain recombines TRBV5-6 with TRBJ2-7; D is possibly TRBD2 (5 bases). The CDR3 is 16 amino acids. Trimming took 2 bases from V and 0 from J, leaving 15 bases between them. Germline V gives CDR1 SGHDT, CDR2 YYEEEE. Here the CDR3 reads CASSFRGVGSSYEQYF. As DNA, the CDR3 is TGTGCCAGCAGCTTCCGGGGTGTAGGGAGCTCCTACGAGCAGTACTTC.

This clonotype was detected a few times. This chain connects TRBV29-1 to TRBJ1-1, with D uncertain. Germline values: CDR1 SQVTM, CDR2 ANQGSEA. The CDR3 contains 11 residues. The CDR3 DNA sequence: TGCAGTGCACAGAAGAACACTGAAGCTTTCTTT. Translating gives CSAQKNTEAFF.

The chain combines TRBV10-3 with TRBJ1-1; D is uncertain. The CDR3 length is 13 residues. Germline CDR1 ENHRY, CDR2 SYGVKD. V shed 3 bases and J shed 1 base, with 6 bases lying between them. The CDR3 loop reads CAISEVGNTEAFF. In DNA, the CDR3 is TGTGCCATCAGTGAAGTTGGGAACACTGAAGCTTTCTTT.

The CDR3 region is CASSPKQGPGNTGELFF. The DNA for the CDR3 is TGCGCCAGCAGCCCAAAACAGGGTCCCGGGAACACCGGGGAGCTGTTTTTT. The chain combines TRBV5-1 with TRBJ2-2; perhaps TRBD1 as D (6 bases). CDR1 is SGHRS, CDR2 YFSETQ, per germline. This CDR3 is built from 17 residues. Trimming shortened V by 4 bases and J by 1 base, and 17 bases separated the two germline ends.

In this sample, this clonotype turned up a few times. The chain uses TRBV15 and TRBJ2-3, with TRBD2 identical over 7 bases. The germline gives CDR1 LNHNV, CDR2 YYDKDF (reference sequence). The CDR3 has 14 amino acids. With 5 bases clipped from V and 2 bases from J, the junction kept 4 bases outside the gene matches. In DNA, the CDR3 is TGTGCCACCAGCGGCGGGGGTATCACAGATACGCAGTATTTT. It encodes CATSGGGITDTQYF.